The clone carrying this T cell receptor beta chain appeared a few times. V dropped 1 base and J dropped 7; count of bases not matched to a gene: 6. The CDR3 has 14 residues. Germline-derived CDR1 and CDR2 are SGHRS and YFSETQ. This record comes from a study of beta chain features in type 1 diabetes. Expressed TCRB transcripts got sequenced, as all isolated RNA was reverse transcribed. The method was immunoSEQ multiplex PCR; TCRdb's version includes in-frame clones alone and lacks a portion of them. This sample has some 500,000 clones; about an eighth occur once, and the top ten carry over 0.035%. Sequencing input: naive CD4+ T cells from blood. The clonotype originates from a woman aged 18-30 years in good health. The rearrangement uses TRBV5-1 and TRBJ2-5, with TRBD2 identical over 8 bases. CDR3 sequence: CASSLYQRGMTQYF. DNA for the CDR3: TGCGCCAGCAGCTTGTACCAGCGGGGGATGACCCAGTACTTC.